The 27 T cell receptor beta chains below come from one sample, sequenced in a study of T cell changes during pregnancy in multiple sclerosis. Using immunoSEQ multiplex PCR, the repertoire was profiled, and TCRdb retains in-frame clones only, with some absent. The sample carries 40,000 to 60,000 clones, about 90% recorded once. The sample in question was CD4+ T cells from peripheral blood mononuclear cells, obtained after pregnancy. The receptors derive from a female donor with multiple sclerosis, enrolled in a pregnancy study.

The V and J genes are TRBV27 and TRBJ2-4, with D maybe TRBD2 (7 bases). V was cut by 5 bases and J by 2 bases, with 37 bases left in between. The CDR3 has 23 residues. Germline values: CDR1 MNHEY, CDR2 SMNVEV (reference sequence). The CDR3 protein is CASSLKGWTGAGEIGISKNIQYF. The CDR3 DNA sequence: TGTGCCAGCAGTCTAAAGGGGTGGACGGGGGCGGGAGAGATCGGAATATCCAAAAACATTCAGTACTTC.

This clone turned up a few times. The gene calls are TRBV27 and TRBJ2-7; 8 bases align to TRBD2. Germline lookup yields CDR1 MNHEY and CDR2 SMNVEV (reference sequence). J lost 2 bases, V lost 4 bases, and 7 bases had no gene match. This CDR3 is 15 amino acids long. The CDR3 protein is CASSSTGGPTYEQYF. The CDR3 DNA reads TGTGCCAGCAGTTCTACGGGAGGGCCTACCTACGAGCAGTACTTC.

This clone was recorded only once. The chain combines TRBV9 with TRBJ2-3; D remains ambiguous. Trimming left V 3 bases short and J 2 bases short, with 7 bases between. The CDR3 spans 13 residues. CDR1 and CDR2 (germline): SGDLS, YYNGEE. The CDR3 is CASSAVDTDTQYF. The CDR3 coding sequence is TGTGCCAGCAGCGCGGTCGACACAGATACGCAGTATTTT.

This chain uses TRBV10-2 with TRBJ2-1, with 7 bases fitting TRBD1. V lost 8 bases and J lost 6; bases outside the gene matches: 10. Germline V gene lookup returns CDR1 WSHSY and CDR2 SAAADI. The CDR3 loop spans 14 amino acids. CDR3 amino acids: CASGGQIPSNEQFF. CDR3 DNA: TGCGCCAGCGGGGGACAGATCCCTAGCAATGAGCAGTTCTTC.

The chain couples TRBV18 to TRBJ2-1; 12 bases match TRBD2. J was trimmed by 7 bases and V by 0 bases; bases with no gene match: 4. This CDR3 has 16 residues. CDR1 KGHSH and CDR2 LQKENI come from the germline V gene. For the CDR3, the DNA is TGTGCCAGCTCACCACCCGGACTAGCGGGACCAAATGAGCAGTTCTTC. Amino acids: CASSPPGLAGPNEQFF.

This chain joins TRBV6-5 and TRBJ1-1; 7 bases fit TRBD1. CDR3 length: 15 residues. Germline assignment: CDR1 MNHEY and CDR2 SVGAGI. Losses at the gene ends were 6 bases for V and 0 bases for J; bases not matched to a gene: 7. CDR3 region: CASRKTGLMNTEAFF. CDR3 sequence (DNA): TGTGCCAGCAGGAAGACAGGGTTAATGAACACTGAAGCTTTCTTT.

V is TRBV29-1 and J is TRBJ1-1, with D possibly matching TRBD1 (6 bases). The CDR3 contains 13 residues. Trimming removed 6 bases at V and 3 bases at J, with 14 bases between. Germline V gene sequence: CDR1 SQVTM, CDR2 ANQGSEA. Written as DNA, the CDR3 is TGCAGCGTAAACAGGGTTCAGGACACTGAAGCTTTCTTT. The encoded protein is CSVNRVQDTEAFF.

This clone was recorded once. The chain has TRBV7-9 and TRBJ2-5, with TRBD2 as a possible D gene (7 bases). The V gene's germline CDR1 is SEHNR and CDR2 FQNEAQ (reference sequence). The V and J ends lost 1 base and 5 bases respectively, with 14 bases between them. This CDR3 region has 15 residues. The CDR3 region has the DNA TGTGCCAGCAGCTTAGGGGGGGGGCAGGTCGAGACCCAGTACTTC. It specifies CASSLGGGQVETQYF.

The DNA of the CDR3 is TGTGCCAGCAGCATTGGGGGCAGCTCCTACGAGCAGTACTTC. It specifies CASSIGGSSYEQYF. The chain couples TRBV7-2 to TRBJ2-7; D might be TRBD1 (6 bases). The CDR3 has 14 amino acids. V lost 5 bases, J lost 0 bases, and 11 bases lay in between. From germline, CDR1 is SGHTA and CDR2 FQGNSA.

CDR3 bases: TGTGCCAGCAGTTACCCCGCTATAGGGGGCACCGGGGAGCTGTTTTTT. It yields the protein CASSYPAIGGTGELFF. The chain combines TRBV6-6 with TRBJ2-2, with D tentatively TRBD1 (6 bases). Germline CDR1 and CDR2: MNHNY and SVGAGI (reference sequence). The V and J ends lost 2 bases and 4 bases respectively, with 14 bases between them. The CDR3 runs to 16 residues.

This chain links TRBV16 with TRBJ1-5; possibly TRBD1 for D (5 bases). This CDR3 region has 15 residues. V was trimmed by 4 bases and J by 7 bases, leaving 17 bases between them. Germline assignment: CDR1 KGHSY and CDR2 FQNENV. The DNA for the CDR3 is TGTGCCAGCAGCCTCAAGGCAGGGTCAGGCCAGCCCCAGCATTTT. Translation: CASSLKAGSGQPQHF.

The chain uses TRBV19 and TRBJ2-1, with TRBD2 matching 13 bases. Germline loops: CDR1 LNHDA, CDR2 SQIVND (reference sequence). Trimming removed 6 bases from V and 5 bases from J; junction bases left unmatched: 10. The CDR3 consists of 17 residues. CDR3 region: CASSELLGTSGNNEQFF. The CDR3 nucleotides read TGTGCCAGTAGCGAGCTATTAGGGACTAGCGGGAACAATGAGCAGTTCTTC.

V and J are TRBV30 and TRBJ1-6; D is unclear. V was shortened by 2 bases and J by 0 bases, with 17 bases between the two germline ends. The CDR3 loop spans 18 amino acids. The germline V gene has CDR1 GTSNPN and CDR2 SVGIG (reference sequence). The CDR3 sequence: CAWSYHKTGSSYNSPLHF. The CDR3 DNA reads as TGTGCCTGGAGTTACCATAAGACGGGGAGCTCCTATAATTCACCCCTCCACTTT.

V is TRBV18 and J is TRBJ2-6, with D tentatively TRBD1 (6 bases). The germline V and J ends were trimmed by 3 bases and 0 bases, with 12 bases remaining between them. The CDR3 length is 17 residues. The germline V gene encodes CDR1 KGHSH and CDR2 LQKENI. CDR3: CASSPTGRSSGANVLTF. The CDR3 bases are TGTGCCAGCTCACCCACAGGGAGAAGCTCTGGGGCCAACGTCCTGACTTTC.

This chain joins TRBV15 and TRBJ2-7; 7 nucleotides line up with TRBD2. The CDR3 totals 16 residues. From germline, CDR1 is LNHNV and CDR2 YYDKDF (reference sequence). Unmatched junction bases numbered 11, after V lost 1 base and J lost 5 bases. This CDR3 is CATSRGVVAGVDEQYF. CDR3 sequence (DNA): TGTGCCACCAGCAGAGGGGTGGTGGCGGGAGTCGACGAGCAGTACTTC. Drawing the rest from reference TRBV15 and TRBJ2-7, the complete variable domain is DAMVIQNPRYQVTQFGKPVTLSCSQTLNHNVMYWYQQKSSQAPKLLFHYYDKDFNNEADTPDNFQSRRPNTSFCFLDIRSPGLGDTAMYLCATSRGVVAGVDEQYFGPGTRLTVT.

V gene TRBV6-4 combines with J gene TRBJ1-1, with D unresolved. The germline V and J ends were trimmed by 0 bases and 5 bases, with 7 bases remaining between them. The CDR3 has 13 amino acids. CDR1 is MRHNA and CDR2 is SNTAGT in the germline V gene. CDR3 in amino acids: CASSDSRGTEAFF. The CDR3 DNA sequence: TGTGCCAGCAGTGACTCGCGAGGGACTGAAGCTTTCTTT.

V gene TRBV27 combines with J gene TRBJ1-5; TRBD1 agrees at 10 bases. The V gene's germline CDR1 is MNHEY and CDR2 SMNVEV (reference sequence). V shed 6 bases, J shed 3 bases, and the junction held 11 bases outside the gene matches. The CDR3 covers 17 residues. CDR3 region: CASRGDRGLGDNQPQHF. The DNA for the CDR3 is TGTGCCAGCAGAGGGGACAGGGGTTTAGGGGACAATCAGCCCCAGCATTTT.

This chain joins TRBV7-2 and TRBJ1-6; D call uncertain. V was clipped by 2 bases and J by 3 bases, with 17 bases between them. The CDR3 has 18 residues. Germline V lookup: CDR1 SGHTA, CDR2 FQGNSA. The CDR3: CASSLPFGQAIYNSPLHF. The CDR3 nucleotides read TGTGCCAGCAGCTTACCTTTTGGGCAGGCAATCTATAATTCACCCCTCCACTTT.

This clone was picked up one time. The V gene is TRBV2, the J gene TRBJ2-3, with 8 positions matching TRBD2. Germline V gene lookup returns CDR1 SNHLY and CDR2 FYNNEI. V shed 6 bases, J shed 1 base, and the junction held 6 bases outside the gene matches. The CDR3 loop spans 15 amino acids. The CDR3: CASRISGIGTDTQYF. The CDR3 DNA is TGTGCCAGCAGAATTAGCGGGATAGGCACAGATACGCAGTATTTT.

The rearrangement links TRBV18 to TRBJ2-5, with 8 bases fitting TRBD2. Looked up from germline, CDR1 is KGHSH and CDR2 is LQKENI. V shed 5 bases and J 4 bases; nucleotides not matched to a gene: 3. There are 13 residues in the CDR3. The CDR3 nucleotides are TGTGCCAGCTCAGAAAGCGGGAGAGAGACCCAGTACTTC. This translates into CASSESGRETQYF.

The rearrangement uses TRBV13 and TRBJ2-1; D uncertain. CDR1 PRHDT and CDR2 FYEKMQ come from the germline V gene (reference sequence). The CDR3 runs 16 residues. Deletions cut 5 bases from V and 0 bases from J, with 14 bases between. The CDR3: CASSEKPKSSYNEQFF. The CDR3 nucleotides are TGTGCCAGCAGCGAAAAACCTAAGAGCTCCTACAATGAGCAGTTCTTC.

CDR3 sequence reads: CASSAAQGPSYEQYF. The CDR3 DNA sequence: TGTGCCAGCAGCGCGGCGCAGGGCCCCTCCTACGAGCAGTACTTC. The rearrangement uses TRBV7-2 and TRBJ2-7; maybe TRBD1 (5 bases). The CDR3 consists of 15 residues. In germline, CDR1 is SGHTA, CDR2 FQGNSA. V was pared by 5 bases and J by 0 bases, with 14 bases between.

This clone was seen only once. The chain recombines TRBV7-8 with TRBJ1-6, with 8 bases aligning to TRBD1. Germline lookup yields CDR1 SGHVS and CDR2 FQNEAQ. J lost 7 bases, V lost 3 bases, and 11 bases had no gene match. The length of the CDR3 is 17 residues. The DNA of the CDR3 is TGTGCCAGCAGCTTCGGGGACCGACAGGGGCGAAATTCACCCCTCCACTTT. Protein: CASSFGDRQGRNSPLHF.

The chain carries TRBV10-3 and TRBJ1-1, with 8 bases matching TRBD1. Trimming removed 4 bases from V and 1 base from J; junction bases left unmatched: 5. This CDR3 contains 15 residues. Germline assignment: CDR1 ENHRY and CDR2 SYGVKD. CDR3 protein: CAISGPGGKNTEAFF. Here the CDR3 DNA reads TGTGCCATCAGTGGGCCAGGGGGCAAGAACACTGAAGCTTTCTTT.

V usage is TRBV18 and J usage is TRBJ1-1; maybe TRBD1 (5 bases). The V gene's germline CDR1 is KGHSH and CDR2 LQKENI. The CDR3 has 14 residues. Trimming took 4 bases from V and 3 from J, leaving 12 bases between them. In DNA form, the CDR3 reads TGTGCCAGCTCACTCCAGGGTGTAGACACTGAAGCTTTCTTT. This encodes CASSLQGVDTEAFF.

The chain recombines TRBV27 with TRBJ2-5; 10 bases map to TRBD2. V was pared by 6 bases and J by 6 bases, with 13 bases of the junction left unmatched. CDR1 is MNHEY, CDR2 SMNVEV, per germline (reference sequence). This CDR3 has 16 residues. The CDR3 loop is CASSLSSASGSKTQYF. The CDR3 coding sequence is TGTGCCAGCAGCCTGAGCTCGGCTAGCGGGAGTAAGACCCAGTACTTC.

This chain joins TRBV6-6 and TRBJ1-1; 12 bases are a match to TRBD1. Germline V gene lookup returns CDR1 MNHNY and CDR2 SVGAGI (reference sequence). The CDR3 covers 15 residues. V was clipped by 0 bases and J by 7 bases; unmatched bases: 3. The CDR3 DNA reads as TGTGCCAGCAGTTACTCGGGACAGGGGGCGATTGAAGCTTTCTTT. Protein sequence: CASSYSGQGAIEAFF.